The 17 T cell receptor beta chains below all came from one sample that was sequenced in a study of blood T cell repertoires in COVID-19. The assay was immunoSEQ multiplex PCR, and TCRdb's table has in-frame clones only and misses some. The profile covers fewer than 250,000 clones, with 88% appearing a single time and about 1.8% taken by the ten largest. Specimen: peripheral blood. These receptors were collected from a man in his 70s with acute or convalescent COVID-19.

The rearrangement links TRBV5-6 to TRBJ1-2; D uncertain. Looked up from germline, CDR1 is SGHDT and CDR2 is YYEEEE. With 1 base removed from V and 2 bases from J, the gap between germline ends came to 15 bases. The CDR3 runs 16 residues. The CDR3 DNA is TGTGCCAGCAGCTTGAGGACTAGCAGAAGAAACTATGGCTACACCTTC. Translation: CASSLRTSRRNYGYTF.

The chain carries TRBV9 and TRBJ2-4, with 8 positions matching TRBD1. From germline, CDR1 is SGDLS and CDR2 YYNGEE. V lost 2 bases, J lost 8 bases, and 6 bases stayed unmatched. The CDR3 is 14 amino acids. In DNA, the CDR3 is TGTGCCAGCAGCGTCGCCGACAGGGGTGACATTCAGTACTTC. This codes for CASSVADRGDIQYF.

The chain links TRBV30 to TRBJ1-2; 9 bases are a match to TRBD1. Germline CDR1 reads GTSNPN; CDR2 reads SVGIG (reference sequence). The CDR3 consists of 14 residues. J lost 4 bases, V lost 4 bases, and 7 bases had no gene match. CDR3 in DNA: TGTGCCTGGAATATACAGGGGGCCGGCTATGGCTACACCTTC. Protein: CAWNIQGAGYGYTF.

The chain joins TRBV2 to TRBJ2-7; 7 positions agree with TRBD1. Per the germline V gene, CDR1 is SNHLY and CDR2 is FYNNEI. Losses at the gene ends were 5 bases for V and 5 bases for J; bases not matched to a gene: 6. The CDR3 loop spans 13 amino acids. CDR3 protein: CASSRQGTHEQYF. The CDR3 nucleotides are TGTGCCAGCAGTCGACAGGGAACCCACGAGCAGTACTTC.

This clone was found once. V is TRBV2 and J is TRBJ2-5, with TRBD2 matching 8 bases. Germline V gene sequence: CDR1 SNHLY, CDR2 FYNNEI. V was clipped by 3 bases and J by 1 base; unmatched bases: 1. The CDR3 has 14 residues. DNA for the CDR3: TGTGCCAGCAGTGATGGGACTAGCCAAGAGACCCAGTACTTC. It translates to CASSDGTSQETQYF.

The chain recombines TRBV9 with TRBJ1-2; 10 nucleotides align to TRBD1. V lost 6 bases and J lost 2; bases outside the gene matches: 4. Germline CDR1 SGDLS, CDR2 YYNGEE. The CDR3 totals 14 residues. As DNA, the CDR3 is TGTGCCAGCACAGTGGGACAGGGGAACTATGGCTACACCTTC. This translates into CASTVGQGNYGYTF.

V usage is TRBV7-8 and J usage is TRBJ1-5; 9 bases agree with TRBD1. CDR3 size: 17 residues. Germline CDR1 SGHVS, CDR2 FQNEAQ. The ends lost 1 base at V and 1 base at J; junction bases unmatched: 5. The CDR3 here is CASSLVGDRASNQPQHF. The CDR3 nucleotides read TGTGCCAGCAGCTTAGTAGGGGACAGGGCGAGCAATCAGCCCCAGCATTTT.

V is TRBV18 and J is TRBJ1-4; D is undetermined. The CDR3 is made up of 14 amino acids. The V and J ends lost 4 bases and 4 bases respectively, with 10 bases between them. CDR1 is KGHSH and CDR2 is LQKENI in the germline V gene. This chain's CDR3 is CASSRSGVNEKLFF. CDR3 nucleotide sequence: TGTGCCAGCTCACGATCCGGGGTTAATGAAAAACTGTTTTTT.

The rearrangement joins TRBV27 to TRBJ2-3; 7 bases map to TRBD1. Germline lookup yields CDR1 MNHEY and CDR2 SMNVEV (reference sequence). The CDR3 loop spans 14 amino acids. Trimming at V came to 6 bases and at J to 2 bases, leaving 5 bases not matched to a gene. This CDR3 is CASRTTGHTDTQYF. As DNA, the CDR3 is TGTGCCAGCAGAACGACAGGGCACACAGATACGCAGTATTTT.

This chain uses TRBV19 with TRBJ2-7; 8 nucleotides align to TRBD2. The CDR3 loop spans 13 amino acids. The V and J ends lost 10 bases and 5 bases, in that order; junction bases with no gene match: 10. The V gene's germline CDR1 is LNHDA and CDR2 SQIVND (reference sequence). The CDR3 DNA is TGTGCCACCAGCCTTTATAGCGGGGACGAGCAGTACTTC. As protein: CATSLYSGDEQYF.

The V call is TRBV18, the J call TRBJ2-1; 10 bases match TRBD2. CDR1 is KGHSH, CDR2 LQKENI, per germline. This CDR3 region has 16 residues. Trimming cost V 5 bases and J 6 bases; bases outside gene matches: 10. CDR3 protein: CASSTAAGGPTNEQFF. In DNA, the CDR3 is TGTGCCAGCTCAACCGCAGCGGGAGGGCCCACCAATGAGCAGTTCTTC.

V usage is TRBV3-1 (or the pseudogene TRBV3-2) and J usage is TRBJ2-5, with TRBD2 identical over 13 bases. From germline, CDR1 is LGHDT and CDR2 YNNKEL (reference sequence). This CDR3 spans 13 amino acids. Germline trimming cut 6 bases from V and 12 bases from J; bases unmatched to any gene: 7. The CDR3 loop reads CASSLGLAGVKYF. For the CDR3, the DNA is TGTGCCAGCAGTCTAGGACTAGCGGGAGTCAAGTACTTC.

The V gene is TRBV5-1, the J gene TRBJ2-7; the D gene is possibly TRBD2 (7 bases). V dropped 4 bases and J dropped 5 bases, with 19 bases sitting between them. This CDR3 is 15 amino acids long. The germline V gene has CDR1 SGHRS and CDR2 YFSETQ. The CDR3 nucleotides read TGCGCCAGCAGCCCCAGTGGGGGGGCGCGTAACGAGCAGTACTTC. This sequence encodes CASSPSGGARNEQYF.

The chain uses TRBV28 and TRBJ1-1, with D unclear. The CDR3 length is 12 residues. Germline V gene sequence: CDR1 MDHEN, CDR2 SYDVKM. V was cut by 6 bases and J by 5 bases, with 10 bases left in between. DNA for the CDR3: TGTGCCAGCAGCTCTCCCGGGACTGAAGCTTTCTTT. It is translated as CASSSPGTEAFF. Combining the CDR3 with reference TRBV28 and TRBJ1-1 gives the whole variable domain DVKVTQSSRYLVKRTGEKVFLECVQDMDHENMFWYRQDPGLGLRLIYFSYDVKMKEKGDIPEGYSVSREKKERFSLILESASTNQTSMYLCASSSPGTEAFFGQGTRLTVV.

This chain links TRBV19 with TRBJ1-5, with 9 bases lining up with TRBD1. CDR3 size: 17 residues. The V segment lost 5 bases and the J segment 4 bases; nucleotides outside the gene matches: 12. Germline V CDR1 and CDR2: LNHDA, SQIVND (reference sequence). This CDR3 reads CASSPTSPGQGNQPQHF. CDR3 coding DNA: TGTGCCAGTAGTCCAACTAGTCCGGGACAGGGAAATCAGCCCCAGCATTTT.

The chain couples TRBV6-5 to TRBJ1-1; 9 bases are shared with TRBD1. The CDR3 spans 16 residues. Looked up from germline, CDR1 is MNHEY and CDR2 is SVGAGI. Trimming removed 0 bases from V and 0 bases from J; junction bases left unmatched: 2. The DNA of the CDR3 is TGTGCCAGCAGTTACTCCTGGACAGGGGTGAACACTGAAGCTTTCTTT. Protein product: CASSYSWTGVNTEAFF.

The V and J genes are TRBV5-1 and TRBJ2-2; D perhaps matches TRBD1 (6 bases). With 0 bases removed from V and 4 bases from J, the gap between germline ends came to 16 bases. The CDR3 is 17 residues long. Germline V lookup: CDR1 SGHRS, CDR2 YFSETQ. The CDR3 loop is CASSLVQGSGSTGELFF. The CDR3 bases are TGCGCCAGCAGCTTGGTACAGGGATCGGGGAGCACCGGGGAGCTGTTTTTT.